This T cell receptor beta chain was identified during a study of cytomegalovirus exposure and HLA in healthy donors. The study drew the donors from its approximately 110-subject validation cohort, separate from the approximately 700-subject first cohort. Study findings and constraints: Among the CMV-associated chains, a few were confirmed in vitro as specific for CMV antigens. While the bulk of TCR sequences proved rare, some public TCRs turned up in many donors. Reportedly, cytomegalovirus status was diagnosed with high sensitivity and specificity.

Measured with immunoSEQ multiplex PCR; TCRdb has only the in-frame clones, and not every one. The sample has about 180,000 clones; around 84% are singletons. Germline V lookup: CDR1 SGHNT, CDR2 YENEEA. The J segment lost 4 bases and the V segment lost 5 bases, leaving 5 bases of the junction unmatched. This CDR3 is 15 amino acids long. With respect to this clone: The antigen is unknown.

This clonotype was sampled from a man aged 18 to 29 in good health and CMV-seropositive. The sequenced sample consisted of PBMCs. This chain joins TRBV11-3 and TRBJ2-1, with 10 bases identical to TRBD1. The CDR3 is CASSTGTGAYNEQFF. CDR3 DNA: TGTGCCAGCAGCACCGGGACAGGGGCATACAATGAGCAGTTCTTC.